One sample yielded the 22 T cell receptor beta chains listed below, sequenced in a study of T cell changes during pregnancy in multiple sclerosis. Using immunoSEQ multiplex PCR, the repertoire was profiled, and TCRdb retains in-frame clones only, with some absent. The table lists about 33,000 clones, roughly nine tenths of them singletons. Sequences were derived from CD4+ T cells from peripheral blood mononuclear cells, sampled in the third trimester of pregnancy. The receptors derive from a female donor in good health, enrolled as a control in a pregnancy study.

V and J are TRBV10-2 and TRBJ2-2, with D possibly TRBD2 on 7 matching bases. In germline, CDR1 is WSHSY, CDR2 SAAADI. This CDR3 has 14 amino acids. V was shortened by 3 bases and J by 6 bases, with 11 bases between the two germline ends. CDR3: CASSDPGGPGELFF. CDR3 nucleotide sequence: TGCGCCAGCAGTGACCCGGGGGGCCCCGGGGAGCTGTTTTTT.

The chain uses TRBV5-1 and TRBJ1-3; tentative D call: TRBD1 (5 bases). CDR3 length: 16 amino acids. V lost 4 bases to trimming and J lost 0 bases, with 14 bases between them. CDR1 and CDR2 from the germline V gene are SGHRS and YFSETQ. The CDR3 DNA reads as TGCGCCAGCAGCCCCGCTTGGGGCGACTCTGGAAACACCATATATTTT. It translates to CASSPAWGDSGNTIYF.

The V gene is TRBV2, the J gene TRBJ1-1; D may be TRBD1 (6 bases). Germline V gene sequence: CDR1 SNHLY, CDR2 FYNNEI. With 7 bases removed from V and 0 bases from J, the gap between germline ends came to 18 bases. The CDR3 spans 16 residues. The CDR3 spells CASTDFFRTVNTEAFF. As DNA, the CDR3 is TGTGCCAGCACTGACTTTTTTCGGACAGTGAACACTGAAGCTTTCTTT.

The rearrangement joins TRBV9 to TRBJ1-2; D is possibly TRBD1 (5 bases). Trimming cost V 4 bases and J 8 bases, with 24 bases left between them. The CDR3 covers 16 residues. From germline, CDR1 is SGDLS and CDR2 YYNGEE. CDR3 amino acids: CASSPLGTPTGGGYTF. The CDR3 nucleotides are TGTGCCAGCAGCCCACTTGGGACCCCAACTGGGGGGGGCTACACCTTC. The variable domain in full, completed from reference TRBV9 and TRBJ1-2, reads DSGVTQTPKHLITATGQRVTLRCSPRSGDLSVYWYQQSLDQGLQFLIQYYNGEERAKGNILERFSAQQFPDLHSELNLSSLELGDSALYFCASSPLGTPTGGGYTFGSGTRLTVV.

DNA of the CDR3: TGTGCCAGCAGTACCGCCCGGGACAGCTATGGCTACACCTTC. This codes for CASSTARDSYGYTF. The J gene is TRBJ1-2, the V gene TRBV6-5; 7 bases line up with TRBD1. The CDR3 loop spans 14 amino acids. CDR1 MNHEY and CDR2 SVGAGI come from the germline V gene. J gave up 4 bases and V 5 bases, and 7 bases lay outside the gene matches.

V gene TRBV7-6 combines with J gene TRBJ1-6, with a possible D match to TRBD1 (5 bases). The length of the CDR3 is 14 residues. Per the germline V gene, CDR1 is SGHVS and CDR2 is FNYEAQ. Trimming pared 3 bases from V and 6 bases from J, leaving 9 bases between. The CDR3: CASSFDSLNSPLHF. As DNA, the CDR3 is TGTGCCAGCAGCTTTGACAGCCTTAATTCACCCCTCCACTTT.

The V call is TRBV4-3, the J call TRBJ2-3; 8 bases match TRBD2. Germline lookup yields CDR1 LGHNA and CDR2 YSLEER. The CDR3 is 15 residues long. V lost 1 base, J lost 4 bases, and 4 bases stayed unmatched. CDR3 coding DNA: TGCGCCAGCAGCCAAGTTTCGGGAGGGGCAGATACGCAGTATTTT. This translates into CASSQVSGGADTQYF.

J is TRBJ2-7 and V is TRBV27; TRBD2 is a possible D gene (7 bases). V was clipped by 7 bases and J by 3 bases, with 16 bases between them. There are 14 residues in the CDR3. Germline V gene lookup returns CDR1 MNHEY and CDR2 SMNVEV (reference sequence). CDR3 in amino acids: CASKRGGTFYEQYF. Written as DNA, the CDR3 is TGTGCCAGCAAGAGGGGGGGGACCTTCTACGAGCAGTACTTC.

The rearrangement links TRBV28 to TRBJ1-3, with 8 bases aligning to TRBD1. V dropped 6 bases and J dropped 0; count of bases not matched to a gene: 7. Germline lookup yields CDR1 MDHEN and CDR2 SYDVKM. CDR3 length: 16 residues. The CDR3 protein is CASSLGQVFSGNTIYF. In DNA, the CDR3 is TGTGCCAGCAGCCTGGGACAGGTCTTCTCTGGAAACACCATATATTTT.

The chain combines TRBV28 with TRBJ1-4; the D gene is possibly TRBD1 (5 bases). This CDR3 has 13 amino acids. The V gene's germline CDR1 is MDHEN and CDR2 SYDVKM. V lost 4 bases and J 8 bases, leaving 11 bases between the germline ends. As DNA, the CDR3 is TGTGCCAGCAGTTCGGACATAAGGGAAAAACTGTTTTTT. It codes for CASSSDIREKLFF.

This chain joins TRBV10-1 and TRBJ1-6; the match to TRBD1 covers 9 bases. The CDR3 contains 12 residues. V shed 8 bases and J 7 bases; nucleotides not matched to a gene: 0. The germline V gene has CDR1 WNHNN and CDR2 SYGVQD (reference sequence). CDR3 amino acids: CASGTGNSPLHF. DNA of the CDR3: TGCGCCAGCGGGACAGGGAATTCACCCCTCCACTTT.

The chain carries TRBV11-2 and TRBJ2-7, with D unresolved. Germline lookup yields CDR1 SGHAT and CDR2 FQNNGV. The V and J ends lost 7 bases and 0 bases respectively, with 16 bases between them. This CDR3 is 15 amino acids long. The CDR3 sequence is CASKMNRFRSYEQYF. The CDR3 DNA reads TGTGCCAGCAAAATGAACAGATTCCGCTCCTACGAGCAGTACTTC. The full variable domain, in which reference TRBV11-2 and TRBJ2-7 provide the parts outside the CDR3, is EAGVAQSPRYKIIEKRQSVAFWCNPISGHATLYWYQQILGQGPKLLIQFQNNGVVDDSQLPKDRFSAERLKGVDSTLKIQPAKLEDSAVYLCASKMNRFRSYEQYFGPGTRLTVT.

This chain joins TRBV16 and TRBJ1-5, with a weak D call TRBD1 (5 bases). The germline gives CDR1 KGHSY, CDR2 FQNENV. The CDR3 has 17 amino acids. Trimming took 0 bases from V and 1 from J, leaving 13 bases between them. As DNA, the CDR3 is TGTGCCAGCAGCCAATCGATCTGGGGGGACAGCAATCAGCCCCAGCATTTT. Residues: CASSQSIWGDSNQPQHF.

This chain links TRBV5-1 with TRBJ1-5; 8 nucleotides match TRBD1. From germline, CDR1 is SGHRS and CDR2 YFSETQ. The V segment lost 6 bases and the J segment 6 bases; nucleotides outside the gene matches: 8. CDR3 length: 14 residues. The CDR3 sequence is CASKKTGGSQPQHF. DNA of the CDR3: TGCGCCAGCAAGAAAACAGGGGGTAGTCAGCCCCAGCATTTT.

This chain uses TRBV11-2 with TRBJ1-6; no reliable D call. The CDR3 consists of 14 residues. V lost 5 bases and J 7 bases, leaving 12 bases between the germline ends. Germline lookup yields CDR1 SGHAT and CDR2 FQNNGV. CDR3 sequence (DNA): TGTGCCAGCAGCAAAAGTTTTCGGAATTCACCCCTCCACTTT. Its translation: CASSKSFRNSPLHF.

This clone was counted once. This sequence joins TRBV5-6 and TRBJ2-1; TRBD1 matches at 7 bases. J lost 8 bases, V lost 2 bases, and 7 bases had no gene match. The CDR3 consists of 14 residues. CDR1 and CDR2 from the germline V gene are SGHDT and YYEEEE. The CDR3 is CASSLTGTVYEQFF. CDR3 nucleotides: TGTGCCAGCAGCTTAACCGGGACAGTTTATGAGCAGTTCTTC.

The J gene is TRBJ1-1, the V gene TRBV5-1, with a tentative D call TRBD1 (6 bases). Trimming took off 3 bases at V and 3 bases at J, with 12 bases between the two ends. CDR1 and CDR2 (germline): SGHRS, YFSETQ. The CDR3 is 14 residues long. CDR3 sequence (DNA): TGCGCCAGCAGCTGGGGGGGGCGGGACACTGAAGCTTTCTTT. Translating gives CASSWGGRDTEAFF.

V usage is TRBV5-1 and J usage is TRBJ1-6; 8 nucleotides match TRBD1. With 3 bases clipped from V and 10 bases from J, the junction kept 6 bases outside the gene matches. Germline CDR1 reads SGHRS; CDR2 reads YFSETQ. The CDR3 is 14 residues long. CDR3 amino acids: CASSSTGVRSPLHF. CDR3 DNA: TGCGCCAGCAGCTCGACAGGGGTTAGGTCACCCCTCCACTTT.

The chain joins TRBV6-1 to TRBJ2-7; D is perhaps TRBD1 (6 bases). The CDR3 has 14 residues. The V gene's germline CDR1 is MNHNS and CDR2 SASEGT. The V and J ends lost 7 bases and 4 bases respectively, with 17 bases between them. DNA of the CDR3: TGTGCCAGCACCTACCCCGGGACACAATACGAGCAGTACTTC. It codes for CASTYPGTQYEQYF.

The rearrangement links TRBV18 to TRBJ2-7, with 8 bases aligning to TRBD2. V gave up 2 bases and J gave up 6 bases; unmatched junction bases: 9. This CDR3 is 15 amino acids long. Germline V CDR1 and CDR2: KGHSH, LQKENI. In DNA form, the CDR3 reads TGTGCCAGCTCACCAGGGTCTAGCGGGTCCCTCGAGCAGTACTTC. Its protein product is CASSPGSSGSLEQYF. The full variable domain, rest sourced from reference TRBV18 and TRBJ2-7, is NAGVMQNPRHLVRRRGQEARLRCSPMKGHSHVYWYRQLPEEGLKFMVYLQKENIIDESGMPKERFSAEFPKEGPSILRIQQVVRGDSAAYFCASSPGSSGSLEQYFGPGTRLTVT.

Written as DNA, the CDR3 is TGCAGCGTTGGGGGCGCAGCTAACTATGGCTACACCTTC. Its protein is CSVGGAANYGYTF. The chain carries TRBV29-1 and TRBJ1-2; D possibly corresponds to TRBD1 (5 bases). This CDR3 region has 13 residues. V lost 4 bases and J 0 bases, leaving 9 bases between the germline ends. Germline-derived CDR1 and CDR2 are SQVTM and ANQGSEA.

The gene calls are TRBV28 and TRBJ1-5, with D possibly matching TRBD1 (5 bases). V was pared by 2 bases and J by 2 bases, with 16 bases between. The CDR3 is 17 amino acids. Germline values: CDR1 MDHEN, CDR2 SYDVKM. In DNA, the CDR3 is TGTGCCAGCAGTTTAATGGCAGGGAACGCGGGCAATCAGCCCCAGCATTTT. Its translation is CASSLMAGNAGNQPQHF.